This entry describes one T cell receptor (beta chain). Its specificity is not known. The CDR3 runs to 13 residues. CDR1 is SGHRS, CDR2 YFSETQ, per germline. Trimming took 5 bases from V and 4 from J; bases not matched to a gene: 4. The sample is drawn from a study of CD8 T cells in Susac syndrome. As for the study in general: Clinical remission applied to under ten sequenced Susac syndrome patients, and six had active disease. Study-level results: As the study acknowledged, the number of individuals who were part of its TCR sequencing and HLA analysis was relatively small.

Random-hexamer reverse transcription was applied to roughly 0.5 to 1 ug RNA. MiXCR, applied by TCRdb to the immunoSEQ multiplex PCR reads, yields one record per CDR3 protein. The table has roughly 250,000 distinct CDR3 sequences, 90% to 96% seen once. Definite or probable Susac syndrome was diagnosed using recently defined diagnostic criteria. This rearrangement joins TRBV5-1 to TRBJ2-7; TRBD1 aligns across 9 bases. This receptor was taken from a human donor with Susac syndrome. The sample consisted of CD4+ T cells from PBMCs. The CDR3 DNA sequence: TGCGCCAGCAGTACAGGGGGCGCGTACGAGCAGTACTTC. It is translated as CASSTGGAYEQYF.